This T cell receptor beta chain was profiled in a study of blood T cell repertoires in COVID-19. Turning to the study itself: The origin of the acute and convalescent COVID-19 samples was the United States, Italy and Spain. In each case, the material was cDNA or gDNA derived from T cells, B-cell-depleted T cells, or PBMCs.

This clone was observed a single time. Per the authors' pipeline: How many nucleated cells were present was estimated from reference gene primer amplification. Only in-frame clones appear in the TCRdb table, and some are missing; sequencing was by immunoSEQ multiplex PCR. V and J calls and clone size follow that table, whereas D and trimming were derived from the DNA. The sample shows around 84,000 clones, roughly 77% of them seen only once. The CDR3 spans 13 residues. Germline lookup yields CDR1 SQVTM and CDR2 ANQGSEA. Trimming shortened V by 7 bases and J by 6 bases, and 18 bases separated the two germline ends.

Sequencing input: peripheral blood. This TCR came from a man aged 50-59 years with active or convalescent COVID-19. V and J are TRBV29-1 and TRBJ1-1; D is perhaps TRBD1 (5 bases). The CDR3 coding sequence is TGCAGCGGGAGGGGTCTTTTCCGGTCTGAAGCTTTCTTT. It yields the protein CSGRGLFRSEAFF.